Shown below are 4 T cell receptor beta chains from a single sample sequenced in a study of blood T cell repertoires in COVID-19. Clones were read by immunoSEQ multiplex PCR, and TCRdb kept only the in-frame ones, dropping some. The sample has some 270,000 clones; around 92% are singletons. The material sequenced was PBMCs or T cells enriched from blood (not recorded which). These receptors came from a woman aged 60 to 75 who had recovered from COVID-19.

The J gene is TRBJ2-2, the V gene TRBV5-1; D unclear. The germline gives CDR1 SGHRS, CDR2 YFSETQ. The germline V and J ends were trimmed by 5 bases and 2 bases, with 13 bases remaining between them. The length of the CDR3 is 15 residues. The CDR3 loop reads CASSGFLDNTGELFF. DNA for the CDR3: TGCGCCAGCAGTGGGTTTCTAGACAACACCGGGGAGCTGTTTTTT.

The chain carries TRBV5-6 and TRBJ2-5; a possible D gene is TRBD2 (5 bases). Germline V gives CDR1 SGHDT, CDR2 YYEEEE. Between the trimmed V and J ends, which lost 0 bases and 2 bases, there was a span of 5 bases. The CDR3 has 13 residues. CDR3 bases: TGTGCCAGCAGCTTGGGACTACAAGAGACCCAGTACTTC. Its protein is CASSLGLQETQYF.

The gene calls are TRBV6-1 and TRBJ1-1, with D possibly TRBD1 on 5 matching bases. The V gene lost 1 base and the J gene lost 2 bases, with 17 bases spanning the gap. CDR1 is MNHNS and CDR2 is SASEGT in the germline V gene. CDR3 size: 17 residues. The chain's CDR3 is CASSEDRGWVGNTEAFF. CDR3 sequence (DNA): TGTGCCAGCAGTGAAGATCGGGGGTGGGTGGGAAACACTGAAGCTTTCTTT.

This clone was detected only once. The chain couples TRBV9 to TRBJ1-5; the match to TRBD1 covers 7 bases. The CDR3 length is 18 residues. V lost 4 bases to trimming and J lost 0 bases; unmatched junction nucleotides: 13. The germline V gene has CDR1 SGDLS and CDR2 YYNGEE. The CDR3 region is CASSPSTGRVSSNQPQHF. The CDR3 DNA sequence: TGTGCCAGCAGCCCCTCGACAGGGCGGGTTAGTAGCAATCAGCCCCAGCATTTT.